This T cell receptor beta chain comes out of a study of post-analysis software for immune sequencing data. cDNA libraries of TCR beta carried unique molecular identifiers. TCRdb used MiXCR to reprocess the PCR reads, holding one entry per CDR3 protein. The sample consists of about 820,000 distinct CDR3 sequences, roughly 50% of them appearing once. Trimming shortened V by 6 bases and J by 4 bases, and 18 bases separated the two germline ends. The germline gives CDR1 MNHEY, CDR2 SMNVEV (reference sequence). CDR3 size: 15 residues. Study-level results: With TRBV5-6, TRBV5-1 and TRBV20-1 included, 4 to 6 TRBV segments were more frequent in patients than in controls.

Regarding this clonotype: The antigen is not known.

The gene calls are TRBV27 and TRBJ2-5; D unresolved. The sample was blood. This receptor was identified in a girl aged 10 to 17 with multiple sclerosis. The DNA for the CDR3 is TGTGCCAGCAGCCGCCTTGGGCAAGGGATAGAGACCCAGTACTTC. It codes for CASSRLGQGIETQYF.